The T cell receptor (beta chain) described here comes from a study of vaccination and CD4 T cells after COVID-19. The wider study: Typically, post-vaccine samples were obtained a median approximately 75 days after dose two, within a range of 14 to 241.

Described treatment: approximately nine-day PBMC culture with coronavirus spike peptide pools or control peptides (ViraFEST assay). Those CD4+ T cells from the unexposed donor predate the COVID-19 pandemic (2011-2018). ViraFEST sequenced TCRs after peptide-pool expansion of antigen-specific T cells. The medium had half its volume replaced with fresh IL-2 medium on days 3 and 7. Germline V gene data show CDR1 as SGHKS and CDR2 as YYEKEE (reference sequence). Trimming cost V 6 bases and J 7 bases; bases outside gene matches: 8. The CDR3 consists of 15 residues. The Oncomine TCR Beta short-read assay sequenced DNA from cultured CD4+ T cells. It was cultured CD4+ T cells from which genomic DNA was extracted. TCRdb re-called the PCR reads with MiXCR, one entry per CDR3 protein. The sample has several thousand distinct CDR3 sequences, about 39% seen once; the top ten hold roughly 20%. In the case of this clonotype: Its antigen is currently unknown.

V gene TRBV5-5 combines with J gene TRBJ2-1, with 12 bases matching TRBD2. The sample taken for sequencing was CD4+ T cells from blood, cultured in vitro. The clonotype comes from a human donor in good health. For the CDR3, the DNA is TGTGCCAGCACCCAGCGGACTAGCGGGGTTAATGAGCAGTTCTTC. Encoded protein: CASTQRTSGVNEQFF.